This TCR beta chain originates from a study of T cell responses to AZD1222 COVID-19 vaccine. Trimming pared 5 bases from V and 4 bases from J, leaving 14 bases between. The CDR3 covers 14 residues. Germline V gene sequence: CDR1 MNHEY, CDR2 SVGAGI. Sequenced by immunoSEQ multiplex PCR; TCRdb stores in-frame clones only, minus some. This table holds about 140,000 clones, about 92% found once. Study-wide points: Along spike, vaccine-associated CD4 TCRs were found throughout, with dominance at 160-218 and 743-854. Variant regions that are unmutated are reportedly the target of nearly half of spike-specific TCRs.

A remark on this clone: Its antigen remains unknown.

The sequenced sample was peripheral blood, obtained on day 0 of AZD1222 vaccination. The receptor's source is an adult in good health. The chain uses TRBV6-5 and TRBJ2-5; a possible D gene is TRBD2 (5 bases). The CDR3 region has the DNA TGTGCCAGCAGTCGAACGAGAGGGTTAGAGACCCAGTACTTC. It is translated as CASSRTRGLETQYF.